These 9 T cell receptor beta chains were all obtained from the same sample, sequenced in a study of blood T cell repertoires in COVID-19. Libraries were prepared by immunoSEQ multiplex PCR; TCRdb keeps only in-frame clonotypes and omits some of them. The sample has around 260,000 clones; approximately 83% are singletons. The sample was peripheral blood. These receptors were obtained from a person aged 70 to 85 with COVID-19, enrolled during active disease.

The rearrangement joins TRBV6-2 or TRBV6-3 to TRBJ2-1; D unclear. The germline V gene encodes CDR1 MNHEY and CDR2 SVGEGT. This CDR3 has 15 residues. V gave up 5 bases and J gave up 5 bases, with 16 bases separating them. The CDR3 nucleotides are TGTGCCAGCAGTCCATCCTCTCTACCCAACAATGAGCAGTTCTTC. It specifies CASSPSSLPNNEQFF.

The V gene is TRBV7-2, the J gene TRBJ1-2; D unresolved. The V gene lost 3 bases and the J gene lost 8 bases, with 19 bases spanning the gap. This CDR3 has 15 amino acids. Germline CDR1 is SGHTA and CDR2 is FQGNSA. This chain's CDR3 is CASSFAGIGVGGYTF. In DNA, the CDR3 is TGTGCCAGCAGCTTTGCGGGGATCGGGGTGGGAGGCTACACCTTC.

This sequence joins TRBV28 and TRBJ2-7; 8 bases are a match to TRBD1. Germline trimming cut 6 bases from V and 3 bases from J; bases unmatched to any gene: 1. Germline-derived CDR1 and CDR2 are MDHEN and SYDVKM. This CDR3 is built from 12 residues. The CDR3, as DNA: TGTGCCAGCAGGACAGGGGACTACGAGCAGTACTTC. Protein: CASRTGDYEQYF.

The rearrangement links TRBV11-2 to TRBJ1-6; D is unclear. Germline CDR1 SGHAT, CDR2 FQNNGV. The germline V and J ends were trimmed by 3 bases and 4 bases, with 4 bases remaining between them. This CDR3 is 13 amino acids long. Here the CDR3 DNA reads TGTGCCAGCAGCTTCGGGTATAATTCACCCCTCCACTTT. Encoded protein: CASSFGYNSPLHF.

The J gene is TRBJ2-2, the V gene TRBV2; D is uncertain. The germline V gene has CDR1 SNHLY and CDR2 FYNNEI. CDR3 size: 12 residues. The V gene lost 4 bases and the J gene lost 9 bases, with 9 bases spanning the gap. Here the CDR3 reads CASSVGARELFF. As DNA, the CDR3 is TGTGCCAGCAGTGTCGGAGCAAGGGAGCTGTTTTTT.

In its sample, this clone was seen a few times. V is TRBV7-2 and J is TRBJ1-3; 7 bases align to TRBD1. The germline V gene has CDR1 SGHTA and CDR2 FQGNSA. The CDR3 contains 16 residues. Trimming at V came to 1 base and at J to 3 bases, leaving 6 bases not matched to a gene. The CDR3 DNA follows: TGTGCCAGCAGCTTAGGGGACAGAGCCAATGGAAACACCATATATTTT. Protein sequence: CASSLGDRANGNTIYF.

The CDR3 reads CASSLTGGPSHEQFF. In DNA form, the CDR3 reads TGCGCCAGTAGCTTAACGGGGGGGCCCTCTCATGAGCAGTTCTTC. The V and J genes are TRBV4-1 and TRBJ2-1; 8 nucleotides line up with TRBD2. CDR1 MGHRA and CDR2 YSYEKL come from the germline V gene. V trimming: 9 bases; J trimming: 8 bases; junction bases outside the gene matches: 15. This CDR3 is 15 amino acids long.

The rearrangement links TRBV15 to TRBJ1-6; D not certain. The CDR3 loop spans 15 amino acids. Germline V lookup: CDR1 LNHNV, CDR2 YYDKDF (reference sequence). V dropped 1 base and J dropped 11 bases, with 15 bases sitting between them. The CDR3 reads CATSRGGPSSTPLHF. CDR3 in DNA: TGTGCCACCAGCAGAGGAGGTCCGTCCTCGACACCCCTCCACTTT.

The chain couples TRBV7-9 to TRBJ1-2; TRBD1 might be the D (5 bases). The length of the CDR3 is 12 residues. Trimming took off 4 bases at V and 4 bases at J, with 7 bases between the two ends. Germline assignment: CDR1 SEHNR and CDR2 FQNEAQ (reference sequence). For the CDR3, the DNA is TGTGCCAGCAGCTCCGACAGCTATGGCTACACCTTC. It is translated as CASSSDSYGYTF.